The 18 T cell receptor beta chains below come from one sample, sequenced in a study of blood T cells in healthy people across ages. Next came a second PCR, run for 7 to 11 cycles, which used a sample-barcoded 5' primer along with a J-beta primer mix. MiXCR, applied by TCRdb to the 5' RACE reads, yields one record per CDR3 protein. Seen here are roughly 1,800,000 distinct CDR3 sequences, 49% observed once, and the top ten hold approximately 2.1%. The sequenced sample was blood. These receptor sequences come from a woman aged 40-49 years in good health.

The chain has TRBV20-1 and TRBJ1-6; TRBD1 is a possible D gene (6 bases). CDR1 and CDR2 (germline): DFQATT, SNEGSKA (reference sequence). V shed 3 bases and J shed 6 bases, with 9 bases lying between them. This CDR3 region has 13 residues. CDR3 nucleotides: TGCAGTGCTAGGGGGGCTATTAATTCACCCCTCCACTTT. Encoded protein: CSARGAINSPLHF.

This clonotype was recorded at least ten times. This chain uses TRBV20-1 with TRBJ1-2, with D perhaps matching TRBD1 (5 bases). CDR3 length: 17 residues. From germline, CDR1 is DFQATT and CDR2 SNEGSKA (reference sequence). V lost 3 bases and J 0 bases, leaving 20 bases between the germline ends. CDR3 sequence reads: CSASGSVGVPTNYGYTF. CDR3 DNA: TGCAGTGCTAGCGGATCGGTAGGGGTACCAACTAACTATGGCTACACCTTC.

V usage is TRBV20-1 and J usage is TRBJ1-2, with 9 nucleotides matching TRBD1. With 5 bases clipped from V and 5 bases from J, the junction kept 15 bases outside the gene matches. The CDR3 is made up of 16 amino acids. The germline V gene encodes CDR1 DFQATT and CDR2 SNEGSKA (reference sequence). The CDR3 spells CSAFRDRVRTWYGYTF. CDR3 DNA: TGCAGTGCTTTCCGGGACAGGGTTAGGACTTGGTATGGCTACACCTTC.

This clonotype was seen more than once but under ten times. The V gene is TRBV4-3, the J gene TRBJ2-3; TRBD1 agrees at 10 bases. CDR3 length: 15 amino acids. From germline, CDR1 is LGHNA and CDR2 YSLEER. V shed 2 bases, J shed 4 bases, and the junction held 3 bases outside the gene matches. CDR3 nucleotides: TGCGCCAGCAGCCAACGGACAGGGGGTTCAGATACGCAGTATTTT. Amino acids: CASSQRTGGSDTQYF.

J is TRBJ2-4 and V is TRBV11-2; 7 nucleotides agree with TRBD1. TRBJ2-7 matches the DNA end more closely, so the J call is doubtful. This CDR3 region has 17 residues. CDR1 SGHAT and CDR2 FQNNGV come from the germline V gene. In DNA, the CDR3 is TGTGCCAGCAGCTTAGATACCGGGACAGCTTTCCCCTACGAGCAGTACTTC. This translates into CASSLDTGTAFPYEQYF.

The V gene is TRBV4-3, the J gene TRBJ2-1; tentatively, D is TRBD1 or TRBD2 (5 bases each). The germline V gene has CDR1 LGHNA and CDR2 YSLEER. V was trimmed by 0 bases and J by 5 bases, leaving 17 bases between them. The CDR3 spans 17 residues. The CDR3 DNA reads TGCGCCAGCAGCCAAGACACCCCCGGGACCATTAACAATGAGCAGTTCTTC. This codes for CASSQDTPGTINNEQFF.

This rearrangement joins TRBV5-1 to TRBJ1-1, with a weak D call TRBD1 (6 bases). The CDR3 extends over 15 amino acids. V was pared by 4 bases and J by 1 base, with 14 bases between. Germline V gene lookup returns CDR1 SGHRS and CDR2 YFSETQ. The DNA of the CDR3 is TGCGCCAGCAGCGTATCCGGGACACAGAACACTGAAGCTTTCTTT. Its protein product is CASSVSGTQNTEAFF. The full variable domain, with the rest looked up from reference TRBV5-1 and TRBJ1-1, is KAGVTQTPRYLIKTRGQQVTLSCSPISGHRSVSWYQQTPGQGLQFLFEYFSETQRNKGNFPGRFSGRQFSNSRSEMNVSTLELGDSALYLCASSVSGTQNTEAFFGQGTRLTVV.

The rearrangement joins TRBV7-2 to TRBJ1-5; perhaps TRBD1 as D (6 bases). Trimming shortened V by 3 bases and J by 0 bases, and 15 bases separated the two germline ends. This CDR3 comprises 17 residues. Germline-derived CDR1 and CDR2 are SGHTA and FQGNSA. CDR3 nucleotide sequence: TGTGCCAGCAGCTTGAGTAAAGGGACACTTAGCAATCAGCCCCAGCATTTT. Protein product: CASSLSKGTLSNQPQHF.

This clonotype was detected many times. The rearrangement links TRBV4-2 to TRBJ2-7, with D hard to call. Trimming shortened V by 0 bases and J by 0 bases, and 6 bases separated the two germline ends. This CDR3 has 14 amino acids. Germline values: CDR1 LGHNA, CDR2 YNFKEQ. CDR3 nucleotides: TGTGCCAGCAGCCAAGACTTAGACTCCTACGAGCAGTACTTC. The encoded protein is CASSQDLDSYEQYF.

This rearrangement joins TRBV5-1 to TRBJ2-7; TRBD2 aligns across 12 bases. The V segment lost 0 bases and the J segment 7 bases; nucleotides outside the gene matches: 8. CDR1 is SGHRS, CDR2 YFSETQ, per germline. The CDR3 has 16 residues. CDR3 protein: CASSLAGLAGHNEQYF. CDR3 DNA sequence: TGCGCCAGCAGCTTGGCGGGACTAGCGGGCCACAATGAGCAGTACTTC.

Details on this clonotype: The junction departs from the called germline gene at one end, perhaps through a read error. The rearrangement links TRBV13 to TRBJ2-7; weak D call: TRBD2 (5 bases). Germline CDR1 and CDR2: PRHDT and FYEKMQ (reference sequence). This CDR3 has 14 amino acids. CDR3 in DNA: TGTGCCGGCAGCGGAGAGGTAGGGACCTACGAGCAGTACTTC. Protein sequence: CAGSGEVGTYEQYF.

The gene calls are TRBV4-1 and TRBJ2-3, with D perhaps given as TRBD1 or TRBD2 (5 bases each). V lost 1 base and J 11 bases, leaving 16 bases between the germline ends. CDR3 length: 14 amino acids. Germline loops: CDR1 MGHRA, CDR2 YSYEKL. CDR3 DNA sequence: TGCGCCAGCAGCCAAGCCAGACTCCTTGGGGGGCAGTATTTT. This gives the protein CASSQARLLGGQYF.

The chain couples TRBV20-1 to TRBJ2-7; the D gene is possibly TRBD2 (5 bases). From germline, CDR1 is DFQATT and CDR2 SNEGSKA (reference sequence). Trimming shortened V by 0 bases and J by 2 bases, and 14 bases separated the two germline ends. The CDR3 length is 15 residues. The CDR3 DNA is TGCAGTGCTAGAGATGCGACTATAGGCCCCTACGAGCAGTACTTC. Its translation is CSARDATIGPYEQYF.

This clonotype was observed a few times. The rearrangement links TRBV25-1 to TRBJ2-5, with 7 positions matching TRBD2. Germline values: CDR1 MGHDK, CDR2 SYGVNS. With V trimmed by 5 bases and J by 0 bases, 6 bases remained unmatched. The CDR3 is 15 residues long. The CDR3 DNA follows: TGTGCCAGCAGTTGGGCGGGGGAGTACCAAGAGACCCAGTACTTC. Its protein is CASSWAGEYQETQYF.

A few counts support this clonotype. V and J are TRBV5-1 and TRBJ2-7, with 8 nucleotides matching TRBD2. Germline assignment: CDR1 SGHRS and CDR2 YFSETQ. The length of the CDR3 is 13 residues. V lost 4 bases to trimming and J lost 5 bases; unmatched junction nucleotides: 5. The CDR3 DNA reads as TGCGCCAGCAGCGTAGCGGGGTTCAACGAGCAGTACTTC. This gives the protein CASSVAGFNEQYF.

This clonotype showed up just once. The gene calls are TRBV7-9 and TRBJ2-5, with D tentatively TRBD2 (6 bases). This CDR3 is 13 amino acids long. Germline lookup yields CDR1 SEHNR and CDR2 FQNEAQ (reference sequence). Trimming shortened V by 6 bases and J by 4 bases, and 12 bases separated the two germline ends. The CDR3 bases are TGTGCCAGCAGAGGACCGGGGGTAGAGACCCAGTACTTC. It translates to CASRGPGVETQYF.

This chain uses TRBV7-9 with TRBJ2-2; TRBD1 is a possible D gene (6 bases). Trimming removed 5 bases at V and 4 bases at J, with 23 bases between. The CDR3 consists of 18 residues. The germline V gene has CDR1 SEHNR and CDR2 FQNEAQ (reference sequence). CDR3 nucleotides: TGTGCCAGCAGCCCCATTCGGGGACAAGGGAAGGGCACCGGGGAGCTGTTTTTT. It translates to CASSPIRGQGKGTGELFF.

The table lists this clonotype with a count of one. V gene TRBV5-7 combines with J gene TRBJ2-7; 9 nucleotides line up with TRBD1. TRBV5-7 belongs to the ORF category, with a function that is uncertain. Trimming at V came to 3 bases and at J to 5 bases, leaving 6 bases not matched to a gene. This CDR3 has 14 amino acids. The CDR3 DNA is TGTGCCAGCAGCTGGGACAGGGAGTTCAACGAGCAGTACTTC. Translated, it gives CASSWDREFNEQYF.